Listed below are T cell receptor beta chains from one sample, sequenced in a study of blood T cell repertoires in COVID-19. TCRdb's table, derived via immunoSEQ multiplex PCR, lists solely in-frame clones and lacks some. The data show 130,000 to 150,000 clones, roughly 82% seen once. Input material: peripheral blood. Source of these receptors: a human donor in a cohort sampled during active COVID-19. Both conserved end residues are part of each CDR3. Each record gives: D gene, V gene, clone size, J gene, CDR3 protein, CDR3 DNA. D genes are given only for firm matches. Size is omitted from some rows. Given values are once, few, many or a class for expanded clones.

-	TRBV11-2	-	TRBJ2-4	CASSFSGIRVNIQYF	TGTGCCAGCAGCTTTTCAGGGATCCGCGTTAACATTCAGTACTTC
-	TRBV6-6	-	TRBJ2-3	CASSYLPDTQYF	TGTGCCAGCAGTTACCTCCCAGATACGCAGTATTTT
TRBD1	TRBV19	-	TRBJ1-1	CASSIEGQGANTEAFF	TGTGCCAGTAGTATAGAAGGGCAGGGGGCGAACACTGAAGCTTTCTTT
-	TRBV12-3/TRBV12-4	-	TRBJ1-1	CASSFDTTTEAFF	TGTGCCAGCAGTTTTGATACGACAACTGAAGCTTTCTTT
-	TRBV7-9	-	TRBJ1-6	CASSRGGNSYNSPLHF	TGTGCCAGCAGCCGCGGGGGGAACTCCTATAATTCACCCCTCCACTTT
-	TRBV19	-	TRBJ1-6	CASSIRGDSPLHF	TGTGCCAGTAGTATCCGCGGAGATTCACCCCTCCACTTT
TRBD1	TRBV7-8	-	TRBJ2-1	CASSLGPPGQGVHEQFF	TGTGCCAGCAGCTTAGGGCCTCCGGGACAGGGGGTACATGAGCAGTTCTTC
TRBD1	TRBV5-6	-	TRBJ1-5	CASSTQGVGNQPQHF	TGTGCCAGCAGTACCCAGGGGGTTGGCAATCAGCCCCAGCATTTT
-	TRBV19	-	TRBJ1-5	CASRHTQAILSNQPQHF	TGTGCCAGTAGACACACGCAGGCGATTTTAAGCAATCAGCCCCAGCATTTT
-	TRBV11-2	-	TRBJ2-1	CASSLGPRGYEQFF	TGTGCCAGCAGCTTAGGCCCCCGAGGTTATGAGCAGTTCTTC
TRBD1	TRBV2	-	TRBJ2-7	CASQGAGSYEQYF	TGTGCCAGCCAGGGGGCAGGCTCCTACGAGCAGTACTTC
TRBD1	TRBV3-1/TRBV3-2	-	TRBJ1-1	CASSQETGLRGAFF	TGTGCCAGCAGCCAAGAGACAGGGCTTCGGGGGGCTTTCTTT
TRBD1	TRBV10-3	-	TRBJ1-5	CAITLTGWGNQPQHF	TGTGCCATCACTCTGACAGGGTGGGGCAATCAGCCCCAGCATTTT
-	TRBV7-9	-	TRBJ1-4	CASSRWTTINEKLFF	TGTGCCAGCAGCCGTTGGACAACGATTAATGAAAAACTGTTTTTT
TRBD2	TRBV28	-	TRBJ2-2	CASSLTSGGLTGELFF	TGTGCCAGCAGTTTAACTAGCGGGGGTCTGACCGGGGAGCTGTTTTTT
-	TRBV11-3	-	TRBJ2-1	CASSLDSSDEQFF	TGTGCCAGCAGCCTGGACAGTAGCGATGAGCAGTTCTTC
TRBD2	TRBV4-2	-	TRBJ2-5	CASSQESGLAGEETQYF	TGTGCCAGCAGCCAAGAAAGTGGACTAGCGGGAGAAGAGACCCAGTACTTC
TRBD1	TRBV19	-	TRBJ1-2	CASSMGQRSPPTRGYTF	TGTGCCAGTAGTATGGGACAGCGTAGTCCGCCCACCAGGGGCTACACCTTC
-	TRBV28	-	TRBJ1-1	CASRLKRHEAFF	TGTGCCAGCAGGCTTAAGAGGCATGAAGCTTTCTTT
TRBD2	TRBV13	once	TRBJ2-5	CASSVGGNQETQYF	TGTGCCAGCAGCGTCGGGGGGAACCAAGAGACCCAGTACTTC
-	TRBV4-1	-	TRBJ1-1	CASSQGTNGNTEAFF	TGCGCCAGCAGCCAAGGGACAAATGGGAACACTGAAGCTTTCTTT
-	TRBV7-8	-	TRBJ1-2	CASSLGADGYTF	TGTGCCAGCAGCTTAGGGGCTGATGGCTACACCTTC
-	TRBV9	-	TRBJ2-3	CASSVRSITDTQYF	TGTGCCAGCAGCGTAAGGAGTATCACAGATACGCAGTATTTT
-	TRBV25-1	few	TRBJ1-2	CASSDNNYGYTF	TGTGCCAGCAGTGACAATAACTATGGCTACACCTTC
TRBD2	TRBV7-3	few	TRBJ2-3	CASSLTLAGAGDTQYF	TGTGCCAGCAGCTTAACGCTAGCGGGGGCCGGGGATACGCAGTATTTT
TRBD1	TRBV11-2	-	TRBJ2-5	CASSTRRGDRVVETQYF	TGTGCCAGCAGCACTCGTAGGGGGGACAGGGTGGTAGAGACCCAGTACTTC
TRBD1	TRBV2	-	TRBJ1-4	CASSPQGAHEKLFF	TGTGCCAGCAGTCCACAGGGGGCGCACGAAAAACTGTTTTTT
TRBD1	TRBV7-3	-	TRBJ2-3	CASSLTPGTGWADTQYF	TGTGCCAGCAGCTTAACCCCGGGGACAGGGTGGGCAGATACGCAGTATTTT
-	TRBV2	-	TRBJ1-5	CASRSRDRQKNQPQHF	TGTGCCAGCAGGTCCCGAGACAGGCAAAAAAATCAGCCCCAGCATTTT
-	TRBV5-4	-	TRBJ1-2	CASSSNGGGYGYTF	TGTGCCAGCAGCTCGAATGGGGGGGGCTATGGCTACACCTTC
TRBD1	TRBV9	-	TRBJ2-3	CASSVGTGSTDTQYF	TGTGCCAGCAGCGTAGGGACAGGGTCCACAGATACGCAGTATTTT
-	TRBV6-1	-	TRBJ1-3	CASSETGVGGDRNTIYF	TGTGCCAGCAGTGAGACGGGGGTCGGGGGGGACAGAAACACCATATATTTT
-	TRBV6-5	-	TRBJ1-1	CASSPGYTTTEAFF	TGTGCCAGCAGTCCAGGGTATACGACCACTGAAGCTTTCTTT
-	TRBV27	-	TRBJ2-1	CASSMDFLLGNEQFF	TGTGCCAGCAGTATGGACTTCCTGCTGGGCAATGAGCAGTTCTTC
TRBD1	TRBV28	-	TRBJ1-2	CASNPTGTGGRDYGYTF	TGTGCCAGCAACCCGACCGGGACAGGGGGCAGGGACTATGGCTACACCTTC